This T cell receptor (beta chain) originates from a study of blood T cells in healthy people across ages. The second PCR ran roughly 7 to 12 cycles with a sample-barcoded 5' primer and J-beta primers. One entry per CDR3 protein results from TCRdb running MiXCR on the 5' RACE reads. The table includes some 1,800,000 distinct CDR3 sequences, about two fifths detected once. Sequences were obtained from blood. The source is a human donor in good health.

DNA for the CDR3: TGTGCCAGCAGCTCCGACGATCGGAATGAGCAGTTCTTC. Its translation: CASSSDDRNEQFF. The V and J genes are TRBV7-6 and TRBJ2-1; D ambiguous. Germline V gene sequence: CDR1 SGHVS, CDR2 FNYEAQ. The CDR3 is 13 residues long. V lost 4 bases, J lost 7 bases, and 11 bases lay in between.